This TCR beta chain stems from a study of blood T cell repertoires in COVID-19. Overall study: Italy, Spain and the United States were the sources of the convalescent and acute COVID-19 samples.

This table comes from immunoSEQ multiplex PCR, and its TCRdb copy is limited to in-frame clones, with some not included. The sample carries 150,000 to 180,000 clones, about 80% recorded once. Symptom resolution, clearance, or two negative PCRs marked donors in Cohort 3 as recovered. The CDR3 extends over 16 amino acids. CDR1 is LNHDA, CDR2 SQIVND, per germline (reference sequence). V lost 3 bases to trimming and J lost 5 bases, with 16 bases between them. The V call is TRBV19, the J call TRBJ1-4, with D tentatively TRBD1 (5 bases). Sample: PBMCs or T cells enriched from blood (not recorded which). The TCR originated in a man aged 45-65 years who had recovered from COVID-19. The CDR3 loop is CASSIFRAGKNEKLFF. CDR3 DNA sequence: TGTGCCAGTAGTATTTTCAGGGCAGGGAAGAATGAAAAACTGTTTTTT.